The entry below describes one T cell receptor (beta chain). Other DNA sequences in this specimen translate into the identical CDR3. Produced via immunoSEQ multiplex PCR; TCRdb's table is partial and in-frame only. This sample has about 220,000 clones, with more than 75% found just once. Per germline, CDR1 MNHNS and CDR2 SASEGT. Trimming shortened V by 2 bases and J by 5 bases, and 6 bases separated the two germline ends. The CDR3 has 12 residues. The sample comes from a study of blood T cell repertoires in COVID-19. Across the study: Researchers got acute and convalescent COVID-19 samples from the United States, Italy and Spain.

This chain links TRBV6-1 with TRBJ1-1, with D possibly TRBD1 on 6 matching bases. Sequenced material: peripheral blood. This clonotype originated in a man aged 50-60 years who had recovered from COVID-19. DNA for the CDR3: TGTGCCAGCAGTGAAAGGGGGACTGAAGCTTTCTTT. Its protein is CASSERGTEAFF.